This TCR beta chain was observed in a study of blood T cell repertoires in COVID-19. Study-wide background: Samples came from the United States, Italy and Spain, spanning acute and convalescent COVID-19. Sample material is recorded as cDNA or gDNA derived from T cells, B-cell-depleted T cells, or PBMCs.

The Seattle patients, enrolled during active infection, were followed longitudinally. Unmatched junction bases numbered 12, after V lost 8 bases and J lost 8 bases. Germline CDR1 and CDR2: MGHDK and SYGVNS. CDR3 size: 14 residues. How the authors handled the data: Using reference gene primer amplification, nucleated cell counts were estimated. Sequenced by immunoSEQ multiplex PCR; TCRdb stores in-frame clones only, minus some. D and trimming come from the DNA, and the V and J calls and clone size come from that table. In the table there are 150,000 to 250,000 clones, 94% of which are singletons. This clone was seen once.

The chain joins TRBV25-1 to TRBJ1-2; TRBD1 matches at 9 bases. This sequence was found in a man aged 25 to 45 with COVID-19, enrolled during active disease. Sequenced sample: peripheral blood. This CDR3 reads CASSRPGQGFGYTF. CDR3 DNA: TGTGCCAGCTCTAGGCCGGGACAGGGTTTCGGCTACACCTTC.